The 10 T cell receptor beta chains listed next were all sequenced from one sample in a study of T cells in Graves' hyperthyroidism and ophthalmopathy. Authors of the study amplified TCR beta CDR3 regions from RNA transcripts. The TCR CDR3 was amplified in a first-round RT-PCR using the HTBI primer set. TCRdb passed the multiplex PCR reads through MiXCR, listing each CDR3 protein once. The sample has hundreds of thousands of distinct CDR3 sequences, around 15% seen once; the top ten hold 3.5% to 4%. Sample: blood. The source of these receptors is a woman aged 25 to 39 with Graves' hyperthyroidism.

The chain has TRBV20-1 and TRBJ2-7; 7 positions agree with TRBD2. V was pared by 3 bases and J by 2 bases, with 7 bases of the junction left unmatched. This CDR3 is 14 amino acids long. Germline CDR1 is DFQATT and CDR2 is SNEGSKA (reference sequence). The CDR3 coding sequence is TGCAGTGCTAGGGCCTTTGCGGGAGCCTACGAGCAGTACTTC. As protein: CSARAFAGAYEQYF.

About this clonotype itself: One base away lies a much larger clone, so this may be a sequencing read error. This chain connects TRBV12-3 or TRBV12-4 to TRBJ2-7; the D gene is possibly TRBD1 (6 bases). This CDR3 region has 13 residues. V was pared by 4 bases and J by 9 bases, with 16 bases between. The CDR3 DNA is TGTGCCAGCAGTTCGGTCAGGGGCCACGGGCAGTACTTC. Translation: CASSSVRGHGQYF.

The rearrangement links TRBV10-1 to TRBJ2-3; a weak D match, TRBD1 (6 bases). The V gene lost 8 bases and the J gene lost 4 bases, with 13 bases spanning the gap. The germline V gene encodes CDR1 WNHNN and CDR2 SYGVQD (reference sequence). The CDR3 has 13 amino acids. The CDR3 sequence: CASQIQGSDTQYF. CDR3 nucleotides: TGCGCCAGCCAGATCCAGGGGTCAGATACGCAGTATTTT.

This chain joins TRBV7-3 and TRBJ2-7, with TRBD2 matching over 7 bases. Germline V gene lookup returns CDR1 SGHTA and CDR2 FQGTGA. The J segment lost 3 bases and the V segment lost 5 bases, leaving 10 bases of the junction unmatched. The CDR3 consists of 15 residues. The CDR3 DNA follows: TGTGCCAGCAGCCCCACCGGGACTACCGGCTACGAGCAGTACTTC. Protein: CASSPTGTTGYEQYF.

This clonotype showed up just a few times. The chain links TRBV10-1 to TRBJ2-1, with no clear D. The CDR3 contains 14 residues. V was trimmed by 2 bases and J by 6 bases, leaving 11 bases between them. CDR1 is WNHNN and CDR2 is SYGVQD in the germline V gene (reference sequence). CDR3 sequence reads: CASSEEVMGNEQFF. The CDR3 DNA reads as TGCGCCAGCAGTGAGGAGGTTATGGGCAATGAGCAGTTCTTC.

The CDR3 nucleotides are TGCGCCAGCAGCCAAGATCCGGGGAACTATGGCTACACCTTC. Translating it yields CASSQDPGNYGYTF. V usage is TRBV4-1 and J usage is TRBJ1-2; no definite D call. This CDR3 region has 14 residues. Germline CDR1 is MGHRA and CDR2 is YSYEKL. The V end lost 0 bases, the J end lost 2 bases, and 7 bases lay between the germline ends.

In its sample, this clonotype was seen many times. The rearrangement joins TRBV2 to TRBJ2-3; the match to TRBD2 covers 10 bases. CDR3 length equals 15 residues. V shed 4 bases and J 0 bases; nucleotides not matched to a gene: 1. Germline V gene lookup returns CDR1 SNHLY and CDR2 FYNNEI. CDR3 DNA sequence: TGTGCCAGCAGTGCACTAGCGGGAAGCACAGATACGCAGTATTTT. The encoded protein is CASSALAGSTDTQYF.

The CDR3 DNA reads TGTGCCAGCAGCTCACGCGGGACAGGGGTTGAAAAACTGTTTTTT. It codes for CASSSRGTGVEKLFF. The chain couples TRBV13 to TRBJ1-4, with 10 nucleotides matching TRBD1. The CDR3 runs to 15 residues. Germline loops: CDR1 PRHDT, CDR2 FYEKMQ (reference sequence). After removal of 4 bases from V and 7 bases from J, the junction contained 6 bases not matched to a gene.

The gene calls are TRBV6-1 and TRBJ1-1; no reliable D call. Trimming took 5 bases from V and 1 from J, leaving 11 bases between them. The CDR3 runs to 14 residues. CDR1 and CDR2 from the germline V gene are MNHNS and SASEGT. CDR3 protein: CASSFGLENTEAFF. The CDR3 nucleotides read TGTGCCAGCAGTTTTGGTCTAGAGAACACTGAAGCTTTCTTT.

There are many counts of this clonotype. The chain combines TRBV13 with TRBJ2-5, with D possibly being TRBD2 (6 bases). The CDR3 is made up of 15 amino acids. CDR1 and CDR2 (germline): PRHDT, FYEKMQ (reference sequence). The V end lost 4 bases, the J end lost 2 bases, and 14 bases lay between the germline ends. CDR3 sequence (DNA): TGTGCCAGCAGCTGGGGGACTGTTATACAAGAGACCCAGTACTTC. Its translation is CASSWGTVIQETQYF.